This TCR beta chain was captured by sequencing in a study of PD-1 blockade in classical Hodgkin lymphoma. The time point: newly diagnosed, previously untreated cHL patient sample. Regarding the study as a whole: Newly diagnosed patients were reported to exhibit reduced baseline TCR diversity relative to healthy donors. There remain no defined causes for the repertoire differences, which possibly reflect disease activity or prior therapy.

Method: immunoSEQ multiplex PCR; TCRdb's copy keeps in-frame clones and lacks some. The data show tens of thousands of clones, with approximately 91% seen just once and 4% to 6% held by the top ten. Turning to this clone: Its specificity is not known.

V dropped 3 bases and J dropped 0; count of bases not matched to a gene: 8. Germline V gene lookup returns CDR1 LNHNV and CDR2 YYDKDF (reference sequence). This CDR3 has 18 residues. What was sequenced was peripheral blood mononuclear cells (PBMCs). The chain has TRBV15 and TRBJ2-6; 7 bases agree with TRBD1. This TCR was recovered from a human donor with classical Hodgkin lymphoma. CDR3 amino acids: CATSSREGANSGANVLTF. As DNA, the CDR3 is TGTGCCACCAGCAGTAGAGAGGGGGCGAACTCTGGGGCCAACGTCCTGACTTTC.